This TCR beta chain was identified during a study of shared clonotypes between healthy human individuals (dated by TCRdb to the early 2020s). For the wider study: A few men and a couple of women, aged 18 to 49 years, made up the cohort. For each donor, three plates each were used for CD4 naive and CD4 memory, two plates were used for CD8 naive, and one plate was used for CD8 memory. Blood TCR repertoires of a handful of healthy adults were deeply sequenced to estimate repertoire size and the extent of clonotype sharing between individuals. To increase sequencing depth and limit assay-specific biases, TCR repertoire library preparation and sequencing were carried out by different laboratories using diverse techniques. Per donor, leukapheresis produced somewhere between about 0.8 and 9 billion PBMCs. What the work shows at the level of the full study, not this receptor alone: Pairwise subsampling led to the expectation that sequencing depth would affect the degree of clonotype sharing among donors. Sampling was restricted to blood, and TCR repertoires in tissue are likely to differ from TCR repertoires in blood. Even with the large sequencing depth, rarefaction of the sorted-subset datasets indicated that sequencing was incomplete. The small number of donors limited the genetic and exposure-history diversity represented. Naive subsets generally had larger estimated clonotype richness than memory subsets did. Compared with non-shared clonotypes, clonotypes shared by all four sorted-subset donors had higher generation probabilities. Across four donors, approximately 5% of naive CD4, roughly 3.5% of naive CD8, 2% to 2.5% of memory CD4, and approximately 0.4% of memory CD8 clonotypes were shared.

Using the deep immunoSEQ assay, multiplex PCR amplified TCR CDR3 regions from genomic DNA. Genomic DNA extracted from each cell subset was distributed evenly over all wells of several immunoSEQ 96-well plates, and each plate served as one replicate. Each replicate PCR for sorted subsets received around 0.2 ug genomic DNA, equal to tens of thousands of T cell genomes. Purified libraries were measured with a Qubit 3.0 fluorometer, size-checked on a Bioanalyzer 2100, and measured again with the KAPA Library Quantification kit. Each immunoSEQ 96-well plate was sequenced on its own single-read 150-cycle Illumina NextSeq 550 flow cell. From the authors' description of their analysis: Because only junctional sequences without quality scores were contained in the immunoSEQ output, filtering matching that applied to full-length reads could not be performed. Sequences were annotated with PyIR, a Python wrapper for IgBLAST v1.9, and V/J genes and CDR3 were assigned using IMGT germline references. Reads were filtered out if the reads had weak V/J assignments (E-value above 1e-6), no CDR3, stop codons, out-of-frame junctions, or ambiguous translated residues. V3J clonotypes were defined as sequences sharing an identical inferred V gene, J gene, and CDR3 amino acid sequence. Percentage overlap between repertoires was calculated by dividing the number of shared unique clonotypes by the size of the smaller repertoire. Richness of each repertoire was evaluated using RTK rarefaction, the Chao1 estimator, and Recon v2.1 estimates of unobserved clonotypes. Generation probabilities were computed with OLGA for all TCRbeta clonotypes obtained by the gDNA method from a few donors. Not all clones reach the TCRdb copy of this immuneACCESS table, which keeps in-frame sequences only. Checked studies attribute under half of the gap to unresolved V genes and leave the rest unexplained. The V and J calls and clone size come from that table; D and trimming were worked out from the DNA. The sample table records over 2 million clones; 90% to 95% of these occur just once. More than 0.1% of the sample is in the top ten clones.

Points on this clone: No cognate antigen has been identified for it. Per-nucleotide qualities are absent, and no much larger clonotype sits a single base away.

Reading the germline V gene gives CDR1 SGHRS and CDR2 YFSETQ. The CDR3 starts with the cysteine, ends with the phenylalanine, and has 15 residues. Only CDR3 DNA remains: 45 bases, in frame from the first base. Cut back by 2 bases and 0 bases, the V and J ends lie 9 bases apart. The donors were healthy, HIV-negative adults who had no recently reported acute infections or vaccinations. All donors were Caucasian adults living in Nashville, Tennessee, USA. CD4+ T cells were enriched by magnetic negative selection, after which naive cells were positively selected on CD45RA and the negative fraction was taken as the memory subset. Blood was obtained by leukapheresis, after which PBMCs were separated by Ficoll-Histopaque density gradient centrifugation and cryopreserved in liquid nitrogen vapor phase. Analytical flow cytometry was used to check the purity and quantity of each magnetically sorted T cell population. From each sorted fraction, genomic DNA was isolated and quantified by UV absorbance on a Nanodrop 2000c.

The clonotype originates from a man aged 18 to 30 in good health. The sequence links TRBV5-1 to TRBJ2-1; the D gene cannot be named for sure. The specimen was naive CD4+ T cells sorted from blood. This specimen's cell subset or site label, interpreted: CD45RA+ positively selected. The CDR3 corresponds to CASSFADLSYNEQFF. The bases are TGCGCCAGCAGCTTCGCGGACCTCTCCTACAATGAGCAGTTCTTC. The reference TRBV5-1 and TRBJ2-1 proteins fill in what lies around the CDR3, so the full variable domain reads KAGVTQTPRYLIKTRGQQVTLSCSPISGHRSVSWYQQTPGQGLQFLFEYFSETQRNKGNFPGRFSGRQFSNSRSEMNVSTLELGDSALYLCASSFADLSYNEQFFGPGTRLTVL.